This entry lists 5 T cell receptor beta chains sequenced from one sample in a study of beta chain features in type 1 diabetes. Sequenced material consisted of expressed TCRB transcripts (all of the isolated RNA was reverse transcribed). TCRdb's copy holds only in-frame clones and misses some; the assay was immunoSEQ multiplex PCR. Here the sample spans roughly 40,000 clones, 49% being singletons. Sequencing was done on a sample of central memory CD4+ T cells from blood. These receptors were collected from a woman between 18 and 29 years old in good health.

The chain carries TRBV19 and TRBJ2-2; TRBD1 matches at 8 bases. The CDR3 has 14 amino acids. V dropped 4 bases and J dropped 7; count of bases not matched to a gene: 5. The germline V gene has CDR1 LNHDA and CDR2 SQIVND (reference sequence). This CDR3 reads CASSKTGASGELFF. For the CDR3, the DNA is TGTGCCAGTAGTAAGACAGGGGCTAGCGGGGAGCTGTTTTTT.

This clone was counted between two and nine times. The rearrangement joins TRBV14 to TRBJ2-5; D is perhaps TRBD1 (6 bases). The CDR3 is 13 residues long. Germline-derived CDR1 and CDR2 are SGHDN and FVKESK. Trimming took off 4 bases at V and 4 bases at J, with 10 bases between the two ends. CDR3 amino acids: CASSPTGRETQYF. The CDR3 nucleotides read TGTGCCAGCAGCCCCACAGGGAGAGAGACCCAGTACTTC.

There are a few counts of this clone. The V gene is TRBV23-1, the J gene TRBJ2-7; TRBD1 agrees at 10 bases. TRBV23-1 belongs to the ORF category, with a function that is uncertain. The CDR3 spans 15 residues. The V segment lost 4 bases and the J segment 0 bases; nucleotides outside the gene matches: 3. The CDR3 spells CASSRDRGPSYEQYF. The CDR3 DNA follows: TGCGCCAGCAGTCGGGACAGGGGTCCCTCCTACGAGCAGTACTTC.

The sample holds a few counts of this clone. CDR3 in DNA: TGTGCCAGTAGTATCGAGCACGATTCACCCCTCCACTTT. It translates to CASSIEHDSPLHF. The chain has TRBV19 and TRBJ1-6; D ambiguous. The V and J ends lost 3 bases and 8 bases respectively, with 8 bases between them. The CDR3 consists of 13 residues. Germline V gene sequence: CDR1 LNHDA, CDR2 SQIVND (reference sequence).

This sequence joins TRBV12-5 and TRBJ2-6, with 9 bases lining up with TRBD1. The CDR3 consists of 20 residues. The germline V gene has CDR1 LGHNT and CDR2 FRNRAP. Trimming removed 0 bases from V and 4 bases from J; junction bases left unmatched: 13. The CDR3 nucleotides read TGTGCTAGTGGTTTGGTACAATTCACGGGACAGGGAGCCGGGGCCAACGTCCTGACTTTC. Protein: CASGLVQFTGQGAGANVLTF.